This paragraph covers one T cell receptor (beta chain) sequence. What antigen it recognizes has not been identified. Nothing much larger sits one base from this clone, and base qualities are not available. The sample carries other DNA sequences with the same CDR3. This specimen comes from a study of cytomegalovirus exposure and HLA in healthy donors listed by TCRdb under 2017. For the wider study: According to an earlier analysis of several hundred of the donors, some 180 million T cells yielded 100 million or so unique TCR beta sequences and roughly 280 Gb of sequence data. All discovery cohort repertoires had been generated on a single sequencing platform. Along with the approximately 700-subject first cohort, a separate validation cohort of more than 90 different subjects was used. The later analysis used no new phenotypic data to find candidate immune exposures, relying instead on TCR beta sequences and their occurrence across donors. A later genetic analysis used genome-wide SNP genotypes for about three fifths of the 666 donors, treating that subset as a discovery cohort. Donor age, sex, ethnicity and CMV serostatus were compiled together with the repertoire data. The T cell repertoires of 666 subjects were profiled by immunosequencing and related to cytomegalovirus serostatus. A handful of DR-DQ haplotypes were handled as single units for association and clustering because linkage in the cohort was strong. An early release that covered approximately 600 HLA-typed donors contained about 300 gigabases of sequencing data and 75 million to 100 million unique TCR sequences. To predict cytomegalovirus infection status, the study brought together high-throughput TCR immunosequencing, statistical association of individual TCRs with disease status, and machine learning. A later analysis re-examined previously published TCR beta repertoires from more than 650 donors and added high-resolution HLA genotyping to investigate patterns of TCR occurrence. The number of donors typed differed by locus, with about 629-630 for A, B, C, DRB1 and DQB1, roughly 520 for DQA1, 606 for DPA1, and under 490 for DPB1. In an earlier analysis of roughly 540 of the donors, high-throughput TCR beta sequencing was used to judge whether each TCR beta V gene segment behaved as functional or pseudogenic. Among 398 genotyped donors of the cohort, an average of approximately 200,000 unique TCR beta nucleotide sequences was sequenced per donor, of which 15% to 20% were non-productive. HLA typing covered class I and class II loci at four-digit resolution. Of the roughly 400 genotyped donors, less than 90% were placed in the genetic ancestry cluster associated with self-reported Caucasian donors. The study was designed to test whether signatures of past pathogen exposure could be identified by cataloging public T cell receptors.

In total, 666 healthy bone marrow donors made up the cohort. At the time of sampling, all cohort members were nominally healthy, though unrecorded immune exposures were likely present. The donor tested CMV seropositive and was one of the 289 seropositive cohort members. A peripheral blood sample was provided by each donor, and peripheral blood mononuclear cells were used for TCR beta sequencing. The Qiagen DNeasy Blood Extraction Kit was used to extract genomic DNA from the blood cell samples. Study-wide conclusions, independent of this receptor: The classifier was reported to diagnose cytomegalovirus status with high specificity and sensitivity in both the original and validation cohorts. While some public TCRs were present in many individuals, most TCR sequences turned up only very rarely across donors. A later genetic analysis associated a missense DCLRE1C variant with V-gene and J-gene trimming of TCR beta chains, and an independent cohort replicated the association. Broadly in line with IMGT annotations, most TCR beta V segments showed up in productive rearrangements about 90% or about 30% of the time in an earlier analysis of approximately 600 of the donors. A further reported finding was that TCR beta sequences accurately predicted the HLA-A and HLA-B alleles for most subjects in the first cohort. Because some donors lacked HLA typing at each locus, the association tests relied only on the typed subset. In this cohort, only TCR beta chains were sequenced, and detectable features were limited by the absence of alpha or paired-chain data. Specific HLA alleles were associated with 15,000 to 20,000 TCR beta sequences at a false discovery rate of 0.05 in a later analysis. The presence/absence analyses assumed that sequencing depth was roughly uniform across donors, and that assumption may not be true. A few of the identified cytomegalovirus-associated TCR beta chains were confirmed in vitro to be specific for cytomegalovirus antigens. Strong co-occurrence of HLA alleles, especially DR and DQ, made assigning TCR associations to individual alleles difficult. In a later analysis, several top co-occurrence clusters were reported to appear linked to parvovirus B19, influenza, CMV and Epstein-Barr virus. The only immune exposure information available for the cohort was CMV serostatus. The study gave a list of over 150 TCR beta chains associated with cytomegalovirus. A later genetic analysis reported fewer N-insertions in productive TCRs among donors in an Asian-associated ancestry cluster than the roughly 650-donor mean. Most CMV-associated TCR beta chains appeared to be HLA-restricted in a later analysis, and the HLA associations seemed to be driven largely by CMV exposure. A later analysis found that TCR association rates varied across HLA loci, with DRB1 alleles showing the most associated TCRs and HLA-C alleles the fewest. Because counts were too low, 15 or so rarely observed V segments, including chromosome 9 orphons, were excluded from the earlier analysis of 587 of the donors. The authors suggested that the approach could potentially be extended to other disease states and immunological phenotypes. Correlated functional status among segregating V segments might be attributable to linkage disequilibrium, but an unknown experimental factor could not be ruled out. Some IMGT-functional V segments, including TRBV6-2 and TRBV6-3, could not be told apart with the 87-base-pair reads, so those segments were excluded. A group of highly shared sequence variants was considered likely to be a technical artifact of the sequencing pipeline. A later analysis found that HLA-associated TCR beta chains were more clonally expanded and had lower generation probabilities than equally common non-associated chains.

Library preparation was by the immunoSEQ multiplex PCR assay. For the multiplex PCR, a mixture combining 60 forward primers for TCR Vbeta segments and 13 reverse primers for TCR Jbeta segments was used. The CDR3 region of rearranged TCR beta genes was amplified from genomic DNA by a multiplex PCR assay. The amplified TCR beta libraries were sequenced on the Illumina HiSeq System as 87-base-pair reads. The authors' analysis ran thus. A later analysis tallied roughly 78 million unique TCR beta chains across the 660 or so repertoires, and around 9.9 million of those chains were shared by two or more donors. Raw reads were error-corrected and collapsed into unique sequences by a nearest-neighbor algorithm in which closely related sequences were merged to remove PCR and sequencing errors. V, D and J gene segments were assigned by aligning CDR3 sequences to IMGT reference sequences. For a sequence to be retained, a match of at least six nucleotides was required to both a V gene segment and a J gene segment. Rearrangements were called productive when the CDR3 lacked stop codons and stayed in frame with V and J; all others were non-productive. Following IMGT convention, CDR3 was defined as the stretch from the second conserved V-encoded cysteine to the conserved J-encoded phenylalanine. In an earlier analysis of more than 550 of the donors, sequences lacking an unambiguous match to a single V gene segment were excluded. An earlier analysis of around 600 of the donors classified V segments as functional when productive rearrangements were above 56.7% and as segregating when the standard deviation between donors was above 5%. A statistical classification framework was developed to diagnose cytomegalovirus status using the catalog of TCR beta chain sequences. V and J gene assignment, in a later analysis, came from comparing TCR nucleotide sequences with IMGT/GENE-DB human TR gene sequences. A later analysis assigned CDR3 sequences and most-parsimonious VDJ recombination scenarios with the TCRdist pipeline. In a later analysis, each TCR beta chain was defined by its CDR3 amino acid sequence together with its V-gene family, and reads lacking a unique V-gene family were excluded. In a later analysis, 450 to 600 highly shared, low-generation-probability nucleotide sequences were removed to address suspected cross-contamination and a sequencing artifact. A later analysis calculated a clonal expansion index for each public chain from normalized within-repertoire ranks of inferred template counts. A later analysis computed generation probabilities with a VDJ recombination model fitted to out-of-frame rearrangements, and checked the results against IGoR. Hypergeometric tests were used in a later analysis to score TCR-TCR, TCR-HLA and TCR-CMV co-occurrence, with a repertoire-size bias correction applied to the TCR pairs. In a later analysis, false discovery rates were estimated by permuting HLA or CMV assignments 20 times. In a later analysis, co-occurring TCRs were grouped using DBSCAN, with TCRdist sequence similarity added in when clustering inside HLA-allele-positive subsets. Co-occurrence clustering excluded repertoires with fewer than 30,000 or more than 120,000 public chains, plus five with anomalous nucleotide sharing. TCRdb stores this immuneACCESS table with in-frame sequences only. Part of the clones is absent; in the studies checked, under half of the shortfall reflects unresolved V genes, and no reason is known for the rest. D and trimming were read from the DNA, whereas the V and J calls and clone size are those reported in that table. For this sample there are about 110,000 clones; under 80% appear just once. The ten largest clones add up to more than 6% of the sample.

According to the germline V gene, CDR1 reads SGHTA and CDR2 reads FQGNSA. Taken from cysteine to phenylalanine, the CDR3 has 15 residues. Solely the CDR3 DNA is kept, with 45 bases framed from the first base. V is shortened by 2 bases, J by 0 bases, and the region joining them spans 8 bases. The chain uses TRBV7-2 and TRBJ1-3, with TRBD1 tentatively as D gene (6 bases match). This TCR was recovered from a woman between 50 and 59 years old in good health and CMV-seropositive. Sequencing was done on a sample of PBMCs. The nucleotide sequence is given as TGTGCCAGCAGCTTAAGGGGGGGCTCTGGAAACACCATATATTTT. The resulting protein is CASSLRGGSGNTIYF.